This T cell receptor (beta chain) is drawn from a study of blood T cell repertoires in COVID-19. Study overall: Samples representing acute and convalescent COVID-19 were sourced from the United States, Italy and Spain.

This CDR3 comprises 14 residues. With 7 bases removed from V and 6 bases from J, the gap between germline ends came to 18 bases. CDR1 and CDR2 from the germline V gene are SGHAT and FQNNGV. In the study's own analysis: It was from reference gene primer amplification that nucleated cell counts were estimated. The assay was immunoSEQ multiplex PCR, and TCRdb's table has in-frame clones only and misses some. The V and J calls and the clone size are those of that table, but D and trimming were determined from the DNA. The sample lists some 60,000 clones; over 75% were seen once. This clonotype was sampled from a woman aged 80 or older with acute or convalescent COVID-19. V is TRBV11-2 and J is TRBJ1-1, with D tentatively TRBD1 (6 bases). The sequencing sample was made of peripheral blood. The CDR3 DNA sequence: TGTGCCAGCACCCCGACAGGTATTATCCCTGAAGCTTTCTTT. This gives the protein CASTPTGIIPEAFF.